The rows below give T cell receptor beta chains drawn from one sample of a study of T cells expressing NK-cell markers. One entry per CDR3 protein, without DNA, is what TCRdb gives after re-calling the 5' RACE reads. The sample includes about 8,000 distinct CDR3 sequences. The specimen was blood T cells: a sorted CD56 or NKG2C T cell subset, CD4+ or CD8+ T cells, or bulk PBMC T cells (not recorded which). The receptors derive from a man aged 18 to 29 in good health. Each CDR3 is given with its conserved first and last residue. Some rows mark clone size as missing; the rest say once, few, many or name a class of expanded clone.

>TRBJ1-1|NA|17|TRBV13
CASSLGFGRQSNTEAFF
>TRBJ2-3|medium-sized|14|TRBV5-1
CASSLEANTDTQYF
>TRBJ2-1|NA|16|TRBV5-6
CASSFSWDRSYNEQFF
>TRBJ1-3|NA|14|TRBV14
CASSKQGPGNTIYF
>TRBJ2-5|NA|14|TRBV29-1
CSVGLGGQEETQYF
>TRBJ2-7|NA|18|TRBV4-3
CASSQETQRETGIYEQYF
>TRBJ1-2|NA|15|TRBV6-5
CASSYSIGGTRGYTF
>TRBJ2-7|medium-sized|14|TRBV12-3/TRBV12-4
CASSFRGNAYEQYF
>TRBJ1-1|medium-sized|13|TRBV25-1
CASYCQPNTEAFF
>TRBJ1-1|NA|15|TRBV18
CASSFKTAQNTEAFF
>TRBJ2-7|NA|16|TRBV6-5
CASKISGQKKPYEQYF
>TRBJ2-5|NA|15|TRBV18
CASSPPAGLGETQYF